The 15 T cell receptor beta chains given below trace back to one sample, sequenced in a study of T cell responses to AZD1222 COVID-19 vaccine. Method: immunoSEQ multiplex PCR; TCRdb's copy keeps in-frame clones and lacks some. Among roughly 180,000 clones listed, under 95% were seen once. The sample was peripheral blood, taken 28 days after the second AZD1222 dose. These receptors were taken from an adult who received the AZD1222 COVID-19 vaccine.

About this clone: A read error may produce the germline difference seen at one junction end. The chain recombines TRBV10-3 with TRBJ2-2; possible D gene TRBD1, 5 bases. CDR1 is ENHRY, CDR2 SYGVKD, per germline. The CDR3 length is 12 residues. The CDR3 sequence is CAVRADTGELFF. The CDR3 DNA reads as TGTGCCGTCAGGGCCGACACCGGGGAGCTGTTTTTT.

This chain joins TRBV5-1 and TRBJ2-1, with 10 bases that match TRBD2. The V gene's germline CDR1 is SGHRS and CDR2 YFSETQ. The CDR3 contains 22 residues. V trimming: 4 bases; J trimming: 2 bases; junction bases outside the gene matches: 24. The CDR3 nucleotides are TGCGCCAGCAGCATCATACGGAGGGGCCTCAGCAGCGGGAGGGCCACCTACAATGAGCAGTTCTTC. Translating gives CASSIIRRGLSSGRATYNEQFF.

The V gene is TRBV10-2, the J gene TRBJ1-2; D possibly corresponds to TRBD1 (5 bases). Germline CDR1 reads WSHSY; CDR2 reads SAAADI. This CDR3 has 12 amino acids. V shed 7 bases and J shed 8 bases, with 14 bases lying between them. The CDR3 reads CASTSGTGGYTF. The CDR3, as DNA: TGCGCCAGCACTTCAGGGACGGGAGGCTACACCTTC.

This chain joins TRBV5-1 and TRBJ2-6; the D is unclear. Looked up from germline, CDR1 is SGHRS and CDR2 is YFSETQ. The V and J ends lost 7 bases and 0 bases respectively, with 8 bases between them. The CDR3 covers 14 residues. The CDR3 DNA sequence: TGCGCCAGCCAATGGGGCTCTGGGGCCAACGTCCTGACTTTC. It encodes CASQWGSGANVLTF.

V and J are TRBV7-3 and TRBJ2-3; D uncertain. Germline lookup yields CDR1 SGHTA and CDR2 FQGTGA. V was cut by 0 bases and J by 3 bases, with 4 bases left in between. The CDR3 is 13 amino acids. The CDR3 spells CASSLTGTDTQYF. CDR3 nucleotide sequence: TGTGCCAGCAGCTTAACTGGGACAGATACGCAGTATTTT.

Concerning this clone: The junction departs from germline at one end; a sequencing error may be responsible. This rearrangement joins TRBV15 to TRBJ2-7, with 7 bases aligning to TRBD2. CDR1 and CDR2 (germline): LNHNV, YYDKDF (reference sequence). This CDR3 contains 14 residues. CDR3 region: CVTSGERGPYEQYF. The CDR3 DNA reads TGTGTCACCAGCGGGGAAAGGGGCCCCTACGAGCAGTACTTC.

CDR3: CAWSRSAGELFF. CDR3 sequence (DNA): TGTGCCTGGAGCCGGAGCGCCGGGGAGCTGTTTTTT. The V call is TRBV30, the J call TRBJ2-2; D unresolved. CDR1 GTSNPN and CDR2 SVGIG come from the germline V gene (reference sequence). The CDR3 has 12 residues. V gave up 3 bases and J gave up 6 bases, with 8 bases separating them. Full variable domain (rest looked up from reference TRBV30 and TRBJ2-2): SQTIHQWPATLVQPVGSPLSLECTVEGTSNPNLYWYRQAAGRGLQLLFYSVGIGQISSEVPQNLSASRPQDRQFILSSKKLLLSDSGFYLCAWSRSAGELFFGEGSRLTVL.

V and J are TRBV19 and TRBJ2-5; D may be TRBD1 (8 bases). CDR3 length equals 14 residues. V lost 3 bases and J 5 bases, leaving 13 bases between the germline ends. Germline values: CDR1 LNHDA, CDR2 SQIVND (reference sequence). The CDR3 nucleotides are TGTGCCAGTAGTATGCACAGGGGGGGGGAGACCCAGTACTTC. Amino acid sequence: CASSMHRGGETQYF.

This chain links TRBV15 with TRBJ1-1; D is unresolved. Trimming took 0 bases from V and 0 from J, leaving 11 bases between them. Germline-derived CDR1 and CDR2 are LNHNV and YYDKDF (reference sequence). This CDR3 region has 16 residues. This CDR3 is CATSRDLDLLNTEAFF. DNA for the CDR3: TGTGCCACCAGCAGAGATCTTGACCTATTGAACACTGAAGCTTTCTTT. Combining the CDR3 with reference TRBV15 and TRBJ1-1 gives the whole variable domain DAMVIQNPRYQVTQFGKPVTLSCSQTLNHNVMYWYQQKSSQAPKLLFHYYDKDFNNEADTPDNFQSRRPNTSFCFLDIRSPGLGDTAMYLCATSRDLDLLNTEAFFGQGTRLTVV.

J is TRBJ1-1 and V is TRBV3-1 (or the pseudogene TRBV3-2); no definite D call. Trimming took 4 bases from V and 7 from J, leaving 13 bases between them. This CDR3 spans 13 amino acids. The germline gives CDR1 LGHDT, CDR2 YNNKEL (reference sequence). The CDR3 nucleotides read TGTGCCAGCAGCCCCCGGGTCGGGCTTGAAGCTTTCTTT. Protein sequence: CASSPRVGLEAFF.

This clone was seen once. The chain carries TRBV30 and TRBJ1-5; D is possibly TRBD1 (5 bases). This CDR3 region has 14 residues. Trimming left V 0 bases short and J 0 bases short, with 6 bases between. Per germline, CDR1 GTSNPN and CDR2 SVGIG (reference sequence). In nucleotides, the CDR3 is TGTGCCTGGAGTGTGGGGGGTAGCAATCAGCCCCAGCATTTT. Protein product: CAWSVGGSNQPQHF.

J is TRBJ1-3 and V is TRBV6-1, with TRBD1 identical over 8 bases. CDR1 and CDR2 (germline): MNHNS, SASEGT. Trimming took 2 bases from V and 16 from J; bases not matched to a gene: 4. This CDR3 comprises 11 residues. The CDR3 reads CASSESDREYF. The CDR3 region has the DNA TGTGCCAGCAGTGAATCGGACAGGGAGTATTTT.

This clone is a singleton in its sample. The chain links TRBV30 to TRBJ2-7; D is perhaps TRBD2 (7 bases). Looked up from germline, CDR1 is GTSNPN and CDR2 is SVGIG (reference sequence). Trimming took 6 bases from V and 2 from J, leaving 20 bases between them. The CDR3 is 15 residues long. This CDR3 is CACSGGGAGAYEQYF. The CDR3 bases are TGTGCCTGTTCCGGGGGAGGGGCAGGGGCCTACGAGCAGTACTTC. The full variable domain, rest sourced from reference TRBV30 and TRBJ2-7, is SQTIHQWPATLVQPVGSPLSLECTVEGTSNPNLYWYRQAAGRGLQLLFYSVGIGQISSEVPQNLSASRPQDRQFILSSKKLLLSDSGFYLCACSGGGAGAYEQYFGPGTRLTVT.

The CDR3 loop reads CASSNEKLFF. DNA of the CDR3: TGTGCCAGTAGTAATGAAAAACTGTTTTTT. This rearrangement joins TRBV19 to TRBJ1-4; D gene unclear. Germline loops: CDR1 LNHDA, CDR2 SQIVND (reference sequence). The CDR3 has 10 residues. V dropped 4 bases and J dropped 6 bases, with 0 bases sitting between them.

A remark on this clone: Other nucleotide sequences in the sample specify the same CDR3. The chain has TRBV7-9 and TRBJ1-5; D remains unclear. V was clipped by 5 bases and J by 6 bases, with 11 bases between them. The length of the CDR3 is 13 residues. Germline V lookup: CDR1 SEHNR, CDR2 FQNEAQ (reference sequence). This chain's CDR3 is CASSLDGGQPQHF. Here the CDR3 DNA reads TGTGCCAGCAGCCTTGACGGAGGTCAGCCCCAGCATTTT.